This entry is about one TCR beta chain. Its matching antigen is unknown. The sample originates from a study of cytomegalovirus exposure and HLA in healthy donors. Looking at the study overall: An earlier analysis found some 120 million unique TCR beta sequences from around 180 million T cells. Study-wide results and caveats: V- and J-gene trimming of TCR beta was linked (in a later analysis) to a missense DCLRE1C variant. A few V segments could not be told apart, such as TRBV6-2 and TRBV6-3, and were left out. Within an earlier analysis, most TCR beta V segments proved productive either about 87% or about 30% of the time.

From germline, CDR1 is GTSNPN and CDR2 SVGIG (reference sequence). V dropped 1 base and J dropped 5; count of bases not matched to a gene: 9. The CDR3 runs to 15 residues. Researchers ran the PCR with 60 Vbeta and 13 Jbeta primers. TCRdb's copy holds only in-frame clones and misses some; the assay was immunoSEQ multiplex PCR. In all, the sample yields about 48,000 clones. The sequence came from a male donor in good health and CMV-seropositive. The sequenced material came from PBMCs. V and J are TRBV30 and TRBJ1-2; 8 bases are a match to TRBD1. The DNA for the CDR3 is TGTGCCTGGAGTGGGCCGGGACAGGTTCGATATGGCTACACCTTC. Translated: CAWSGPGQVRYGYTF.